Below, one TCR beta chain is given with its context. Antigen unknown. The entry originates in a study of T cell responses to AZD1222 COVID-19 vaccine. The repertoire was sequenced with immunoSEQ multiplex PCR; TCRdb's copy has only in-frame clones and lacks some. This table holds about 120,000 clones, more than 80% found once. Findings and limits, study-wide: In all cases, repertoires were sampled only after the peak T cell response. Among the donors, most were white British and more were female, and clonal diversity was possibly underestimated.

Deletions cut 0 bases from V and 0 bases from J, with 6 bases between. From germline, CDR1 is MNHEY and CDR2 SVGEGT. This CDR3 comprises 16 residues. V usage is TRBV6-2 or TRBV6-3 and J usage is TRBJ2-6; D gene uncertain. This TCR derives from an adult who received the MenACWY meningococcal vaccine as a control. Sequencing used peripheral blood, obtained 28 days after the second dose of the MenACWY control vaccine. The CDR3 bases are TGTGCCAGCAGTTACTCGCCCACCTCTGGGGCCAACGTCCTGACTTTC. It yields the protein CASSYSPTSGANVLTF.